This T cell receptor (beta chain) was observed in a study of OX40 agonist ivuxolimab in advanced cancers. The assay was immunoSEQ multiplex PCR, and TCRdb's table has in-frame clones only and misses some. The data hold about 73,000 clones, with approximately 90% observed a single time. The CDR3 length is 13 residues. V gave up 6 bases and J gave up 0 bases, with 9 bases separating them. The V gene's germline CDR1 is MNHEY and CDR2 SMNVEV (reference sequence). The V call is TRBV27, the J call TRBJ2-7; D perhaps matches TRBD2 (5 bases). This receptor was taken from an adult with an advanced solid tumor such as melanoma, head and neck, liver or kidney cancer. The sequencing used CD4+ or CD8+ T cells sorted from blood, collected in a trial of the OX40 agonist ivuxolimab. As DNA, the CDR3 is TGTGCCAGCAGGAAACTAGGCTCCTACGAGCAGTACTTC. It yields the protein CASRKLGSYEQYF.